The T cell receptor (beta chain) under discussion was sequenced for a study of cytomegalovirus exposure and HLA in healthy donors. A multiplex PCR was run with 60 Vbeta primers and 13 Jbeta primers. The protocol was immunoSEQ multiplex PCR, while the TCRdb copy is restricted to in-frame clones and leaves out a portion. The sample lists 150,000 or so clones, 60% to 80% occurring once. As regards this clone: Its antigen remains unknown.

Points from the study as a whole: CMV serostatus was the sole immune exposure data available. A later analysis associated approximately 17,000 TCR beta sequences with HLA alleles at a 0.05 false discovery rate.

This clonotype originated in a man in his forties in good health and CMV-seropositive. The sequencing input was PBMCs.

This CDR3 is CASSYTRIREQYF. CDR3 bases: TGTGCCAGCAGTTACACCCGTATTAGGGAGCAGTACTTC. The J gene is TRBJ2-5, the V gene TRBV6-5, with a tentative D call TRBD2 (5 bases). Germline loops: CDR1 MNHEY, CDR2 SVGAGI. V was cut by 2 bases and J by 11 bases, with 15 bases left in between. The CDR3 length is 13 residues.